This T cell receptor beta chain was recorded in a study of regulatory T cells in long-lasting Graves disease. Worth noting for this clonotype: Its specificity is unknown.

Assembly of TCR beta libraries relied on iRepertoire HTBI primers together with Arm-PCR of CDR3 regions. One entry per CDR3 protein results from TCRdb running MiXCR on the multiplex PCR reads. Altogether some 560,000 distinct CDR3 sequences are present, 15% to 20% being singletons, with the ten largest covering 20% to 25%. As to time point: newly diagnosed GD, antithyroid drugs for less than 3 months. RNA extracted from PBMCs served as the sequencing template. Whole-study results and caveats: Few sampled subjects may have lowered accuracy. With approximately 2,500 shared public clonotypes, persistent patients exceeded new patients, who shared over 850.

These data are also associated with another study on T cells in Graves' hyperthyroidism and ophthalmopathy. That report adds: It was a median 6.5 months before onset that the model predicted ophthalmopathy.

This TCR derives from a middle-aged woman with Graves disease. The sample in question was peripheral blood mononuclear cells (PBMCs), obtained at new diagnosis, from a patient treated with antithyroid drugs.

Here the CDR3 reads CSAREATVTYEQYF. The CDR3 DNA sequence: TGCAGTGCTAGAGAGGCCACCGTAACCTACGAGCAGTACTTC. The V and J genes are TRBV20-1 and TRBJ2-7, with no clear D. The CDR3 runs 14 residues. The V end was cut by 0 bases, the J end by 2 bases, with 11 bases between. Germline lookup yields CDR1 DFQATT and CDR2 SNEGSKA (reference sequence).